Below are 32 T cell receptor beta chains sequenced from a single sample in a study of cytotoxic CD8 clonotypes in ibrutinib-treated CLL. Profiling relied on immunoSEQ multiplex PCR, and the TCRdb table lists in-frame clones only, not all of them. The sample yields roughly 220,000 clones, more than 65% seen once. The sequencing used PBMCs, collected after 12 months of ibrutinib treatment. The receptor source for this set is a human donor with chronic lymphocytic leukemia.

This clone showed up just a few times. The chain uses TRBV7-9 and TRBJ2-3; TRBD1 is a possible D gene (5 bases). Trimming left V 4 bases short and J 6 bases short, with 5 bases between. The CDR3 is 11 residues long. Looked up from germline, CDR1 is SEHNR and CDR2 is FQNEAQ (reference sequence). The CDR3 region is CASSYRDTQYF. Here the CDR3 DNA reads TGTGCCAGCAGCTACAGGGATACGCAGTATTTT. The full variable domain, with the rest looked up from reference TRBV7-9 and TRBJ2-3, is DTGVSQNPRHKITKRGQNVTFRCDPISEHNRLYWYRQTLGQGPEFLTYFQNEAQLEKSRLLSDRFSAERPKGSFSTLEIQRTEQGDSAMYLCASSYRDTQYFGPGTRLTVL.

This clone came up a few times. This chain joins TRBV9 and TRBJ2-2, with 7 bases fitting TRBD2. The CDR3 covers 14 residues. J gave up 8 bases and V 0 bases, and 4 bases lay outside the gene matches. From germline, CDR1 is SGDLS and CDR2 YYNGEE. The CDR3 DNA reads TGTGCCAGCAGCGTAGAAACTAGCGAAGGGGAGCTGTTTTTT. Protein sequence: CASSVETSEGELFF.

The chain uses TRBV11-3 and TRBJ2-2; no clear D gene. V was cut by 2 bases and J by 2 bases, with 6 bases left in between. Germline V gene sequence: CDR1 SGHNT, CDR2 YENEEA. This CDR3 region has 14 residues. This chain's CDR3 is CASSLYGNTGELFF. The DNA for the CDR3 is TGTGCCAGCAGCTTATACGGAAACACCGGGGAGCTGTTTTTT.

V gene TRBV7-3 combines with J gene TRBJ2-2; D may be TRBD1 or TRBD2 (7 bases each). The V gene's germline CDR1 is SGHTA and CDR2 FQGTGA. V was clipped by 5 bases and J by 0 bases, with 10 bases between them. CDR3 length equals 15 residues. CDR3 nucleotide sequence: TGTGCCAGCAGCCCAGGGGGGGCGAACACCGGGGAGCTGTTTTTT. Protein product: CASSPGGANTGELFF.

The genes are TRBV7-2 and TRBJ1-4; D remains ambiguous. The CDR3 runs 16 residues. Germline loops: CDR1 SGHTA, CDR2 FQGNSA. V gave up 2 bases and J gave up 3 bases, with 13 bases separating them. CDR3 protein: CASSLRRARPNEKLFF. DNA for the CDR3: TGTGCCAGCAGCTTACGTAGGGCTAGGCCTAATGAAAAACTGTTTTTT. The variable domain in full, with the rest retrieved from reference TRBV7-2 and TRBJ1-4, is GAGVSQSPSNKVTEKGKDVELRCDPISGHTALYWYRQSLGQGLEFLIYFQGNSAPDKSGLPSDRFSAERTGGSVSTLTIQRTQQEDSAVYLCASSLRRARPNEKLFFGSGTQLSVL.

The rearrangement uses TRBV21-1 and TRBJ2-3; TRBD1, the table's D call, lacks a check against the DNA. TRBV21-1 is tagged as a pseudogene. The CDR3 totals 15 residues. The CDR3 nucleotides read TGTGCCAGCAGCACCCACAAAAGTCGCACAGATACGCAGTATTTT. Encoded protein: CASSTHKSRTDTQYF.

CDR3 sequence (DNA): TGTGCCAGTAGTATTATCAGCGGGGGAAACAATGAGCAGTTCTTC. Amino acids: CASSIISGGNNEQFF. The rearrangement uses TRBV19 and TRBJ2-1, with TRBD2 identical over 8 bases. The CDR3 is 15 residues long. CDR1 and CDR2 from the germline V gene are LNHDA and SQIVND (reference sequence). Trimming removed 3 bases from V and 5 bases from J; junction bases left unmatched: 6.

The CDR3 sequence: CASSTTAYGYTF. The CDR3 nucleotides are TGTGCCAGTAGTACGACAGCCTATGGCTACACCTTC. The V gene is TRBV19, the J gene TRBJ1-2; possible D gene TRBD1, 5 bases. Looked up from germline, CDR1 is LNHDA and CDR2 is SQIVND (reference sequence). V gave up 4 bases and J gave up 4 bases, with 7 bases separating them. This CDR3 has 12 residues.

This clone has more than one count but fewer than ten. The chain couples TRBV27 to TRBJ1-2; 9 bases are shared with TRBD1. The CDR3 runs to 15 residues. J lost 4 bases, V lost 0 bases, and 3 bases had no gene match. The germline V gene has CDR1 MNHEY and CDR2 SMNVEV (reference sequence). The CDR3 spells CASSLSGQGFYGYTF. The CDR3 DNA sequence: TGTGCCAGCAGTTTATCCGGACAGGGGTTCTATGGCTACACCTTC.

The CDR3 loop is CAWSVSSLNEKLFF. CDR3 nucleotides: TGTGCCTGGAGTGTTTCGAGCCTCAATGAAAAACTGTTTTTT. The chain uses TRBV30 and TRBJ1-4; unclear D gene. The CDR3 runs 14 residues. Germline CDR1 and CDR2: GTSNPN and SVGIG (reference sequence). V gave up 0 bases and J gave up 5 bases, with 10 bases separating them.

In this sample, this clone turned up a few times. CDR3 region: CASSLGGGQGLMNTEAFF. The CDR3 region has the DNA TGTGCCAGCAGCTTAGGAGGGGGACAGGGACTAATGAACACTGAAGCTTTCTTT. The rearrangement joins TRBV7-6 to TRBJ1-1; 9 bases match TRBD1. This CDR3 has 18 residues. With 1 base clipped from V and 0 bases from J, the junction kept 9 bases outside the gene matches. From germline, CDR1 is SGHVS and CDR2 FNYEAQ.

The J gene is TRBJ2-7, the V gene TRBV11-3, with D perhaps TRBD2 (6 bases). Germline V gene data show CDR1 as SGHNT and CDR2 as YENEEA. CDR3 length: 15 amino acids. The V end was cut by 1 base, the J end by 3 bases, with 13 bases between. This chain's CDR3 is CASSLAGGAGYEQYF. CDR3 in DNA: TGTGCCAGCAGCTTAGCCGGAGGGGCGGGCTACGAGCAGTACTTC.

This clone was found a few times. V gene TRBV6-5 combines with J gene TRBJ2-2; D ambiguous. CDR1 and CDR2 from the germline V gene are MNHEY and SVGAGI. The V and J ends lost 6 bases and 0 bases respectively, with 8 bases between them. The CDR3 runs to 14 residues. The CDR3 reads CASRPIANTGELFF. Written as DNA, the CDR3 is TGTGCCAGCAGGCCAATAGCGAACACCGGGGAGCTGTTTTTT.

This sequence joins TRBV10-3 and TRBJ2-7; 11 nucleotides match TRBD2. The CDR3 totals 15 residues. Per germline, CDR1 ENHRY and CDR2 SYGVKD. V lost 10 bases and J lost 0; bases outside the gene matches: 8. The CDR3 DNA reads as TGTGCCAGCGGACTAGCGGGCCTAAGCTCCTACGAGCAGTACTTC. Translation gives CASGLAGLSSYEQYF.

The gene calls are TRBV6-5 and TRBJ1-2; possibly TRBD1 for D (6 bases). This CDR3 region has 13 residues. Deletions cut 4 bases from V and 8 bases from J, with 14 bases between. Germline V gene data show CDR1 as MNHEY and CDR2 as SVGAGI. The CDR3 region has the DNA TGTGCCAGCAGTTCCCTCGGGACATGGGGCTACACCTTC. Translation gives CASSSLGTWGYTF.

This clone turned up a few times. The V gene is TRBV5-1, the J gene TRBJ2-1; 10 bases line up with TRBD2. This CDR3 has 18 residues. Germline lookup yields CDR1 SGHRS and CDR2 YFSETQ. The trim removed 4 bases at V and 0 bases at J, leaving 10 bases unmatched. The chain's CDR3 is CASSRTASSGSSYNEQFF. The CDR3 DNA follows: TGCGCCAGCAGCCGCACTGCTTCTAGCGGGAGCTCCTACAATGAGCAGTTCTTC.

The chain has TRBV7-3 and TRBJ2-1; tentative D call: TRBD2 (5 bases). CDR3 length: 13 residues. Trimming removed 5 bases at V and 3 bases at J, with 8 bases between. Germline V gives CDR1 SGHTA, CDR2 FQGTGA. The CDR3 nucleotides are TGTGCCAGCAGCGGGAGTAACTACAATGAGCAGTTCTTC. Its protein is CASSGSNYNEQFF.

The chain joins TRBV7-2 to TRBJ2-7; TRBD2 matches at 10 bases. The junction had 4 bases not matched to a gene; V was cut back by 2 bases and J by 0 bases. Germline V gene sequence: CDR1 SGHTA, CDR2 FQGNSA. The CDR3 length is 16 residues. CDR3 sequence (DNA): TGTGCCAGCAGCTTATCACTAGCGGGACCCTCCTACGAGCAGTACTTC. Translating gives CASSLSLAGPSYEQYF.

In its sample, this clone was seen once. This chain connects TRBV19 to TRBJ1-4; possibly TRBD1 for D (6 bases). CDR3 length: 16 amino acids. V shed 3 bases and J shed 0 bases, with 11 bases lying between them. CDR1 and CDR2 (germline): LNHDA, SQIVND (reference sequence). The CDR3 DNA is TGTGCCAGTAGTATGGGGGCACAGGCAACTAATGAAAAACTGTTTTTT. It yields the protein CASSMGAQATNEKLFF.

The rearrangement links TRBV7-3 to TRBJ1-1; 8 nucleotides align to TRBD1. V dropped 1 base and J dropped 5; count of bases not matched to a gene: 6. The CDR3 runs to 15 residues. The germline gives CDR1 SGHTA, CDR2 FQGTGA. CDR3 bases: TGTGCCAGCAGCTTAATGGGACAGGCCCTGACTGAAGCTTTCTTT. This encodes CASSLMGQALTEAFF. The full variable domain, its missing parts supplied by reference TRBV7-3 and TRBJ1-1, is GAGVSQTPSNKVTEKGKYVELRCDPISGHTALYWYRQSLGQGPEFLIYFQGTGAADDSGLPNDRFFAVRPEGSVSTLKIQRTERGDSAVYLCASSLMGQALTEAFFGQGTRLTVV.

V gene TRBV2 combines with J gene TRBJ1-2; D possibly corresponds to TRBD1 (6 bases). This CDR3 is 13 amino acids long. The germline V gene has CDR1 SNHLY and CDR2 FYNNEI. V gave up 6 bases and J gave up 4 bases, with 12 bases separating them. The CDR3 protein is CASRVTGIYGYTF. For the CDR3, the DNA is TGTGCCAGCAGGGTCACAGGGATCTATGGCTACACCTTC.

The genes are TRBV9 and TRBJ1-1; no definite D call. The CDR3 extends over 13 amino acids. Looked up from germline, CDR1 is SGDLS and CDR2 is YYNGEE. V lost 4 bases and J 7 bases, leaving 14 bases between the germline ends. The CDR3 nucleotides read TGTGCCAGCAGCCCCCAGTGGGGTAGTGAAGCTTTCTTT. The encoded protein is CASSPQWGSEAFF.

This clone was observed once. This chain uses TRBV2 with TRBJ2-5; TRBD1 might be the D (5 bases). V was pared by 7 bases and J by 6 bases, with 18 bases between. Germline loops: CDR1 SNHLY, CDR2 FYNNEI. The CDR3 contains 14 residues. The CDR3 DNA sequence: TGTGCCAGCAACCTGGACCTAACAGGTCAGACCCAGTACTTC. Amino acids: CASNLDLTGQTQYF.

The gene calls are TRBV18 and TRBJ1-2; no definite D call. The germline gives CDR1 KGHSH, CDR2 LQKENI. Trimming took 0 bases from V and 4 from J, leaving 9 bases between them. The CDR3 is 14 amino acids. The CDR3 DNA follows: TGTGCCAGCTCACCACCGAAAGGGCTCTATGGCTACACCTTC. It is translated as CASSPPKGLYGYTF.

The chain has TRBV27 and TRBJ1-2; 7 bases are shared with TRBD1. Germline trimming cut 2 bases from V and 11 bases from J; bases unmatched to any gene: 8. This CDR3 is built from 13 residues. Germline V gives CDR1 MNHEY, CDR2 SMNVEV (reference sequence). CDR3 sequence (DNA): TGTGCCAGCAGTTTAGGGGACAGAACTAAATACACCTTC. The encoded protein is CASSLGDRTKYTF.

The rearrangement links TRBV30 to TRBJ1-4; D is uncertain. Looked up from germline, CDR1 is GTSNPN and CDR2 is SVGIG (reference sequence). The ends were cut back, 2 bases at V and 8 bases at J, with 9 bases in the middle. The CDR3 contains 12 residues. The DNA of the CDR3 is TGTGCCTGGAGTAGGAGGAGGGAAAAACTGTTTTTT. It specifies CAWSRRREKLFF.

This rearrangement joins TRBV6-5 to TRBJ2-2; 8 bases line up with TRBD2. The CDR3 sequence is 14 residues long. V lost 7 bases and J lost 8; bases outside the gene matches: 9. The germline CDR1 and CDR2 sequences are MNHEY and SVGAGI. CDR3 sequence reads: CASIDAGGTGELFF. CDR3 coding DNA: TGTGCCAGCATAGATGCGGGAGGAACGGGGGAGCTGTTTTTT.

This chain's CDR3 is CASSEGGTGGHEQYF. CDR3 bases: TGTGCCAGCAGTGAAGGAGGGACAGGGGGCCACGAGCAGTACTTC. V usage is TRBV6-1 and J usage is TRBJ2-7, with TRBD1 identical over 12 bases. Germline assignment: CDR1 MNHNS and CDR2 SASEGT. The CDR3 is 15 residues long. V was clipped by 1 base and J by 5 bases; unmatched bases: 3.

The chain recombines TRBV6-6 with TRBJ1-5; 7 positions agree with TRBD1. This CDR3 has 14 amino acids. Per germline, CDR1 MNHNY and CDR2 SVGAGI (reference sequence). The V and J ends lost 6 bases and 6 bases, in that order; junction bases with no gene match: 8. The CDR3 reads CASSLTGVGQPQHF. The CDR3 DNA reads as TGTGCCAGCAGCTTAACAGGGGTGGGTCAGCCCCAGCATTTT.

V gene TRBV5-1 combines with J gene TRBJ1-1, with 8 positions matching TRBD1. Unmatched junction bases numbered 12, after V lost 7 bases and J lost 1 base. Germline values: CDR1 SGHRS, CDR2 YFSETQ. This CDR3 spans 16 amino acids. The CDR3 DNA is TGCGCCAGCCAGGGGGCAGGTTACCAACGGAACACTGAAGCTTTCTTT. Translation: CASQGAGYQRNTEAFF.

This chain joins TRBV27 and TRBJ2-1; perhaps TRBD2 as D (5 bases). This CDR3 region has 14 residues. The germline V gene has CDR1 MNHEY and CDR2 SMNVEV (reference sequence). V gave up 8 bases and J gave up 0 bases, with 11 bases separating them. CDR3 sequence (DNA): TGTGCCAGCGCCCTTGGGAGCTCCTACAATGAGCAGTTCTTC. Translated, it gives CASALGSSYNEQFF.

CDR3 DNA: TGTGCCAGCTCCCTGACAGGGACCGTTGGCTACACCTTC. This encodes CASSLTGTVGYTF. This chain links TRBV11-3 with TRBJ1-2, with 7 bases matching TRBD1. Per germline, CDR1 SGHNT and CDR2 YENEEA. Trimming at V came to 8 bases and at J to 7 bases, leaving 10 bases not matched to a gene. The CDR3 extends over 13 amino acids. Full variable domain (missing parts from reference TRBV11-3 and TRBJ1-2): EAGVVQSPRYKIIEKKQPVAFWCNPISGHNTLYWYLQNLGQGPELLIRYENEEAVDDSQLPKDRFSAERLKGVDSTLKIQPAELGDSAVYLCASSLTGTVGYTFGSGTRLTVV.